This is a list of T cell receptor beta chains from one sample in a study of human T cells and chemical hapten exposure. TCRdb reanalysed the RACE reads using MiXCR and keeps one entry per CDR3 protein. The table has tens of thousands of distinct CDR3 sequences, 11% seen once; the top ten hold about 5%. The sample here was whole blood, taken in connection with sensitization to the hapten diphenylcyclopropenone (DPC). All receptors derive from a woman between 45 and 65 years old with alopecia areata. Some clones in this sample may be carry-over from other donors' samples. Both conserved end residues are part of each CDR3. A D gene is named only where the DNA matches it firmly. Not every row has a clone size; where given, it reads once, few, many or a size class.

d_call j_call v_call clone_size cdr3_nt cdr3_aa
TRBD1 TRBJ2-3 TRBV10-3 . TGTGCCATCAGTACTACGACAGGGACGAGCACAGATACGCAGTATTTT CAISTTTGTSTDTQYF
. TRBJ1-1 TRBV7-9 few TGTGCCAGCAGCAGGTGGGGGGCGCTTAAAGCTTTCTTT CASSRWGALKAFF
. TRBJ2-7 TRBV13 many TGTGCCAGCAGCTTCCAGGGCCGGGAGCAGTACTTC CASSFQGREQYF
. TRBJ2-7 TRBV10-1 . TGCGCCAGCAGTCCCCCCCGGTTCGGCGAGCAGTACTTC CASSPPRFGEQYF
TRBD1 TRBJ1-1 TRBV18 many TGTGCCAGCTCACGAGACAGGGCGAACACTGAAGCTTTCTTT CASSRDRANTEAFF
. TRBJ2-7 TRBV7-2 few TGTGCCAGCAGGCCTGACAGAGCCCGGTACGAGCAGTACTTC CASRPDRARYEQYF
TRBD1 TRBJ1-6 TRBV7-2 . TGTGCCAGCACCCCGGACAGGGCTAATTCACCCCTCTACTTT CASTPDRANSPLYF
. TRBJ1-1 TRBV18 few TGTGCCAGCTCACCCGGGCCCGGGGCGGCAGCTTTCTTT CASSPGPGAAAFF
. TRBJ2-2 TRBV9 many TGTGCCAGCAGCGCTTATGAGTCCGGGGAGCTGTTTTTT CASSAYESGELFF
TRBD1 TRBJ2-7 TRBV20-1 few TGCAGTGCTAGAGGGTCGGACAGGGGCTACGAGCAGTACTTC CSARGSDRGYEQYF
. TRBJ2-3 TRBV9 . TGTGCCAGCAGCGCTTTTCGACAGGACTTAACAGATACGCAGTATTTT CASSAFRQDLTDTQYF
. TRBJ2-5 TRBV19 few TGTGCCAGTAGTTCCGGGGACGCTCAAGAGACCCAGTACTTC CASSSGDAQETQYF
TRBD2 TRBJ2-1 TRBV5-1 . TGCGCCAGCAGTTTCGGACGCAGCGGGAGGGCCGGGAATGAGCAGTTCTTC CASSFGRSGRAGNEQFF
. TRBJ1-1 TRBV18 few TGTGCCAGCTCACCATGGTCCGGGGCGGACACTGAAGCTTTCTTT CASSPWSGADTEAFF
TRBD2 TRBJ2-7 TRBV6-6 . TGTGCCAGCAGTAGCGGCGGGAGTTCATACGAGCAGTACTTC CASSSGGSSYEQYF
. TRBJ2-7 TRBV27 few TGTGCCAGCAGAACGACAGGCCTTTGGGAGCAGTACTTC CASRTTGLWEQYF
TRBD2 TRBJ2-7 TRBV28 many TGTGCCAGCAGTTTAGCGCCGGTCACTAGCGGATACGAGCAGTACTTC CASSLAPVTSGYEQYF
. TRBJ1-3 TRBV7-6 many TGTGCCAGCAGCCCGAAACCGGGACGGTCCTCTGGAAACACCATATATTTT CASSPKPGRSSGNTIYF
. TRBJ2-7 TRBV5-6 . TGTGCCAGCAGCTTGGGACATCGTTCCTACGAGCAGTACTTC CASSLGHRSYEQYF
. TRBJ2-7 TRBV14 . TGTGCCAGCAGCCTAGCGCCTGGCCGGCGCCAAAGCTCCTACGAGCAGTACTTC CASSLAPGRRQSSYEQYF
. TRBJ1-2 TRBV12-3/TRBV12-4 . TGTGCCAGCAGTTTACCGGGTACGGGCTATGGCTACACCTTC CASSLPGTGYGYTF
. TRBJ2-2 TRBV12-3/TRBV12-4 many TGTGCCAGCAGTCCCCAGAACACCGGGGAGCTGTTTTTT CASSPQNTGELFF
. TRBJ2-2 TRBV9 . TGTGCCAGCAGCGTAGGGGGTTACACCGGGGAGCTGTTTTTT CASSVGGYTGELFF
TRBD2 TRBJ2-3 TRBV4-2 many TGTGCCAGCAGCCAAGCGGGGGGACGTTCCACAGATACGCAGTATTTT CASSQAGGRSTDTQYF
TRBD2 TRBJ2-7 TRBV25-1 many TGTGCCAGCAGTGAATTATGGACTAGCAGCACCTCCTACGAGCAGTACTTC CASSELWTSSTSYEQYF
. TRBJ1-2 TRBV10-1 few TGCGCCAGCAGTGAGTCGACGGGACCCAACGGCTGTGGCTACACCTTC CASSESTGPNGCGYTF
. TRBJ2-1 TRBV20-1 many TGCAGTGCTTTTGGATTCGACGGGCAGTTCTTC CSAFGFDGQFF
. TRBJ1-5 TRBV5-6 many TGTGCCAGCAGCTTGGAACGGGGCGTACAGCCCCAGCATTTT CASSLERGVQPQHF
. TRBJ2-5 TRBV20-1 few TGCAGTGCTAGAGATGGCAGGGGAGGCGGAGAGACCCAGTACTTC CSARDGRGGGETQYF
TRBD1 TRBJ2-7 TRBV12-3/TRBV12-4 few TGTGCCAGCAGTTTCAAACAGGGGGCGGGTTACGAGCAGTACTTC CASSFKQGAGYEQYF
TRBD2 TRBJ2-7 TRBV28 . TGTGCCATCGGGGGGTTTTACGAGCAGTACTTC CAIGGFYEQYF
. TRBJ2-1 TRBV28 few TGTGCCAGCAGCTCCGGGACAACCTCCTACAATGAGCAGTTCTTC CASSSGTTSYNEQFF
. TRBJ1-5 TRBV7-2 many TGTGCCAGCAGCCCAAATGCGGGGACTCAGCCCCAGCATTTT CASSPNAGTQPQHF
. TRBJ1-6 TRBV4-3 . TGCGCCAGCAGCCCCGAGGGGGCCTATAATTCACCCCTCCACTTT CASSPEGAYNSPLHF
TRBD1 TRBJ2-7 TRBV25-1 few TGTGCCAGCAGTGGGGGGACAGAGGCCTACGAGCAGTACTTC CASSGGTEAYEQYF
TRBD2 TRBJ2-1 TRBV14 many TGTGCCAGCAGCCAAAGACGGACTAGCGGGAGTTACAATGAGCAGTTCTTC CASSQRRTSGSYNEQFF
. TRBJ2-7 TRBV6-1 . TGTGCCAGCAGTGAACAGGGTAGCTCCTACGAGCAGTACTTC CASSEQGSSYEQYF
. TRBJ1-4 TRBV4-3 few TGCGCCAGCAGCCAAGAGAGTGGCAGGCCTAATGAAAAACTGTTTTTT CASSQESGRPNEKLFF
. TRBJ2-3 TRBV29-1 . TGCAGTCTACCGGAGAGCACAGATACGCAGTATTTT CSLPESTDTQYF
. TRBJ1-4 TRBV12-3/TRBV12-4 . TGTGCCAGCCAAAGTAATGCTGAAAAACTGTTTTTT CASQSNAEKLFF
. TRBJ1-1 TRBV18 . TGTGCCAGCTCACTCCAAGCGGGGGCGAACACTGAAGCTTTCTTT CASSLQAGANTEAFF
. TRBJ2-3 TRBV9 few TGTGCCAGCAACCAAAAGGGGCGTTCTAGCACAGATACGCAGTATTTT CASNQKGRSSTDTQYF
. TRBJ2-5 TRBV10-3 few TGTGCCATCAGTGAGTGGAGAGAGACCCAGTACTTC CAISEWRETQYF
TRBD1 TRBJ1-5 TRBV6-6 . TGTGCCAGCAGTACGGGACAGCATAGCAATCAGCCCCAGCATTTT CASSTGQHSNQPQHF
. TRBJ1-4 TRBV3-1 few TGTGCCAGCAGCAGGGTAGCGACTAATGAAAAACTGTTTTTT CASSRVATNEKLFF
TRBD1 TRBJ2-7 TRBV6-5 few TGTGCCAGCAAACTGGGACAGGGAAGGAGCTACGAGCAGTACTTC CASKLGQGRSYEQYF
TRBD2 TRBJ2-3 TRBV9 many TGTGCCAGCAGCGTAGCCGGGGACTACACAGATACGCAGTATTTT CASSVAGDYTDTQYF
TRBD2 TRBJ2-1 TRBV7-3 many TGTGCCAGCAGCTCGACTAGCGGATACAACAATGAGCAGTTCTTC CASSSTSGYNNEQFF